The 14 T cell receptor beta chains given below trace back to one sample, sequenced in a study of T cells in Graves' hyperthyroidism and ophthalmopathy (dated by TCRdb to the late 2010s). The library was built by means of multiplex PCR. Sequencing was carried out with an Illumina HiSeq 2000. The TCR beta CDR3 regions were amplified from the RNA transcripts. The TCR CDR3 was subjected to a first round of RT-PCR using the HTBI primer set and the Qiagen OneStep RT-PCR kit. TCRdb trimmed public reads at Q25 via fastp, called clones via MiXCR and kept in-frame beta chains. Each entry merges the rows of one CDR3 protein and shows their most common DNA and genes. In all, the sample holds around 690,000 distinct CDR3 sequences, and around a sixth of those were seen once. The ten largest clones add up to around a sixth of the sample. What was sequenced was blood. These receptor sequences come from a man in his fifties with Graves' hyperthyroidism.

This clonotype was observed a few times. The genes are TRBV5-1 and TRBJ1-2; 7 bases map to TRBD1. This CDR3 is built from 15 residues. Germline values: CDR1 SGHRS, CDR2 YFSETQ. Unmatched junction bases numbered 6, after V lost 4 bases and J lost 0 bases. This chain's CDR3 is CASSTGTAPNYGYTF. CDR3 nucleotides: TGCGCCAGCAGCACCGGGACAGCCCCTAACTATGGCTACACCTTC.

In its sample, this clonotype was seen many times. This rearrangement joins TRBV5-1 to TRBJ2-7; 7 bases align to TRBD1. CDR1 SGHRS and CDR2 YFSETQ come from the germline V gene. The CDR3 is 15 residues long. Germline trimming cut 4 bases from V and 2 bases from J; bases unmatched to any gene: 9. CDR3 DNA sequence: TGCGCCAGCAGCCAGGGGGTCTCGGGGACCTACGAGCAGTACTTC. This translates into CASSQGVSGTYEQYF.

Ten or more counts support this clonotype. One end of the junction fails to match germline, which may point to a read error. The V and J genes are TRBV7-2 and TRBJ2-7; no clear D. The CDR3 extends over 12 amino acids. The germline CDR1 and CDR2 sequences are SGHTA and FQGNSA. CDR3 protein: CASSSGSHEQYF. DNA for the CDR3: TGTGCCAGCAGCTCCGGCTCCCACGAGCAGTACTTC.

The table lists this clonotype with many counts. The V gene is TRBV9, the J gene TRBJ2-5; TRBD2 aligns across 12 bases. The CDR3 totals 16 residues. The V segment lost 3 bases and the J segment 0 bases; nucleotides outside the gene matches: 3. CDR1 and CDR2 from the germline V gene are SGDLS and YYNGEE. The CDR3: CASSGGLAGYQETQYF. CDR3 DNA: TGTGCCAGCAGCGGCGGACTAGCGGGGTACCAAGAGACCCAGTACTTC.

To note about this clonotype: A junction end diverges from the germline sequence, so it may reflect a read error. The chain recombines TRBV27 with TRBJ2-1; 8 nucleotides agree with TRBD2. The CDR3 has 14 amino acids. CDR1 MNHEY and CDR2 SMNVEV come from the germline V gene (reference sequence). CDR3 bases: TGTGCCACCAGTACCGGGACTAGTGCTAGTGAGCAGTTCTTC. It specifies CATSTGTSASEQFF.

The gene calls are TRBV4-1 and TRBJ2-2, with D maybe TRBD1 (5 bases). V lost 2 bases and J lost 4, with 8 bases in between. Germline V lookup: CDR1 MGHRA, CDR2 YSYEKL. The CDR3 runs to 14 residues. CDR3 coding DNA: TGCGCCAGCAGCCAATTCAGGGTCACCGGGGAGCTGTTTTTT. The encoded protein is CASSQFRVTGELFF.

This clonotype was seen more than once but under ten times. V usage is TRBV28 and J usage is TRBJ1-3, with 9 nucleotides matching TRBD1. V was pared by 2 bases and J by 0 bases, with 5 bases of the junction left unmatched. CDR1 is MDHEN, CDR2 SYDVKM, per germline. The CDR3 totals 17 residues. CDR3 in amino acids: CASSLGDRALSGNTIYF. The CDR3, as DNA: TGTGCCAGCAGTTTAGGGGACAGGGCCCTCTCTGGAAACACCATATATTTT.

This sequence joins TRBV4-2 and TRBJ2-1; D might be TRBD2 (5 bases). This CDR3 is 15 amino acids long. The V end lost 1 base, the J end lost 6 bases, and 13 bases lay between the germline ends. Per germline, CDR1 LGHNA and CDR2 YNFKEQ. In DNA, the CDR3 is TGTGCCAGCAGCCAAGGTCGGGGTGGGAGCAATGAGCAGTTCTTC. Encoded protein: CASSQGRGGSNEQFF.

The table lists this clonotype with many counts. The chain employs TRBV29-1 and TRBJ2-2, with D uncertain. CDR3 length: 10 residues. Per germline, CDR1 SQVTM and CDR2 ANQGSEA. V dropped 5 bases and J dropped 7 bases, with 5 bases sitting between them. The CDR3 DNA sequence: TGCAGCGTTTCTAGCGGGGAGCTGTTTTTT. Its protein is CSVSSGELFF.

This clonotype was seen at least ten times. The rearrangement uses TRBV28 and TRBJ1-1; D remains ambiguous. Germline V gene data show CDR1 as MDHEN and CDR2 as SYDVKM. V was shortened by 5 bases and J by 8 bases, with 12 bases between the two germline ends. The CDR3 sequence is 12 residues long. The DNA for the CDR3 is TGTGCCAGCAGTCTCATCTCCACGGAAGCTTTCTTT. This encodes CASSLISTEAFF. Full variable domain (missing parts from reference TRBV28 and TRBJ1-1): DVKVTQSSRYLVKRTGEKVFLECVQDMDHENMFWYRQDPGLGLRLIYFSYDVKMKEKGDIPEGYSVSREKKERFSLILESASTNQTSMYLCASSLISTEAFFGQGTRLTVV.

This clonotype appeared many times. The chain has TRBV7-3 and TRBJ2-2, with 16 bases lining up with TRBD2. This CDR3 has 17 residues. The germline CDR1 and CDR2 sequences are SGHTA and FQGTGA. V trimming: 5 bases; J trimming: 4 bases; junction bases outside the gene matches: 4. CDR3 protein: CASSVGLAGGITGELFF. The CDR3 DNA reads TGTGCCAGCAGCGTGGGACTAGCGGGAGGGATCACCGGGGAGCTGTTTTTT.

This clonotype has ten or more counts. V is TRBV28 and J is TRBJ2-7; 11 nucleotides agree with TRBD2. V dropped 5 bases and J dropped 0; count of bases not matched to a gene: 9. CDR3 length equals 17 residues. CDR1 is MDHEN, CDR2 SYDVKM, per germline. CDR3 loop: CASSPGGLAGSSYEQYF. For the CDR3, the DNA is TGTGCCAGCAGTCCCGGTGGACTAGCGGGTAGCTCCTACGAGCAGTACTTC. Variable domain in full (rest from reference TRBV28 and TRBJ2-7): DVKVTQSSRYLVKRTGEKVFLECVQDMDHENMFWYRQDPGLGLRLIYFSYDVKMKEKGDIPEGYSVSREKKERFSLILESASTNQTSMYLCASSPGGLAGSSYEQYFGPGTRLTVT.

The chain joins TRBV9 to TRBJ1-2, with D unclear. This CDR3 is built from 13 residues. The germline V gene encodes CDR1 SGDLS and CDR2 YYNGEE. Trimming shortened V by 7 bases and J by 6 bases, and 16 bases separated the two germline ends. CDR3 bases: TGTGCCAGCTCCTTGGTCAACGAGGATGGCTACACCTTC. Its translation: CASSLVNEDGYTF.

This clonotype was counted a few times. CDR3 in amino acids: CASSITVSGELFF. CDR3 nucleotide sequence: TGTGCCAGCAGCATCACAGTTTCCGGGGAGCTGTTTTTT. The chain uses TRBV7-2 and TRBJ2-2; no clear D. This CDR3 is 13 amino acids long. In germline, CDR1 is SGHTA, CDR2 FQGNSA. V gave up 5 bases and J gave up 6 bases, with 10 bases separating them.